The 14 T cell receptor beta chains presented below share a single source sample, sequenced in a study of blood T cell repertoires in COVID-19. Measured with immunoSEQ multiplex PCR; TCRdb has only the in-frame clones, and not every one. The table has about 110,000 clones, about 79% seen once. The sample comprised peripheral blood. These receptors were taken from a woman of 80 years or more with active or convalescent COVID-19.

This sequence joins TRBV3-1 (or the pseudogene TRBV3-2) and TRBJ2-3; TRBD2 matches at 7 bases. CDR3 size: 17 residues. In germline, CDR1 is LGHDT, CDR2 YNNKEL (reference sequence). V gave up 0 bases and J gave up 0 bases; unmatched junction bases: 6. CDR3 residues: CASSQDRMRGSTDTQYF. DNA of the CDR3: TGTGCCAGCAGCCAAGATCGAATGCGGGGGAGCACAGATACGCAGTATTTT.

J is TRBJ2-1 and V is TRBV30, with a tentative D call TRBD2 (6 bases). From germline, CDR1 is GTSNPN and CDR2 SVGIG (reference sequence). This CDR3 contains 15 residues. The V end lost 4 bases, the J end lost 0 bases, and 13 bases lay between the germline ends. The CDR3 protein is CAWTMGRGSYNEQFF. The CDR3 bases are TGTGCCTGGACCATGGGGCGGGGCTCCTACAATGAGCAGTTCTTC.

The CDR3 reads CATSDNDRGVNEQYF. The CDR3 bases are TGTGCCACCAGTGACAATGACAGGGGAGTCAACGAGCAGTACTTC. The chain has TRBV24-1 and TRBJ2-7; 8 bases fit TRBD1. The CDR3 spans 15 residues. Germline values: CDR1 KGHDR, CDR2 SFDVKD. J gave up 5 bases and V 4 bases, and 9 bases lay outside the gene matches.

The V call is TRBV14, the J call TRBJ2-1; 12 nucleotides agree with TRBD2. This CDR3 contains 16 residues. The trim removed 5 bases at V and 8 bases at J, leaving 10 bases unmatched. Germline CDR1 SGHDN, CDR2 FVKESK. Written as DNA, the CDR3 is TGTGCCAGCAGCAGACTAGCGGGAGTATTCGGTTATGAGCAGTTCTTC. Its translation: CASSRLAGVFGYEQFF.

The gene calls are TRBV18 and TRBJ2-3; 7 nucleotides match TRBD2. CDR1 and CDR2 (germline): KGHSH, LQKENI. The CDR3 has 17 residues. After removal of 3 bases from V and 2 bases from J, the junction contained 11 bases not matched to a gene. CDR3 sequence reads: CASSPYQAGSYTDTQYF. The CDR3 DNA is TGTGCCAGCTCACCTTATCAAGCGGGGTCGTACACAGATACGCAGTATTTT.

This clone occurred once. The V gene is TRBV19, the J gene TRBJ1-2; no definite D call. Germline CDR1 LNHDA, CDR2 SQIVND (reference sequence). The CDR3 runs to 15 residues. V was pared by 6 bases and J by 5 bases, with 19 bases between. The CDR3 is CASSPDSPPFYGYTF. The CDR3 DNA follows: TGTGCCAGTAGCCCGGACTCTCCCCCATTTTATGGCTACACCTTC.

This clone was seen only a few times. The chain recombines TRBV2 with TRBJ1-1; D gene ambiguous. Germline CDR1 is SNHLY and CDR2 is FYNNEI. The CDR3 length is 12 residues. V was pared by 10 bases and J by 5 bases, with 14 bases between. CDR3 amino acids: CAKTVGDTEAFF. In DNA form, the CDR3 reads TGTGCCAAAACGGTCGGGGATACTGAAGCTTTCTTT.

The J gene is TRBJ2-3, the V gene TRBV5-4, with 9 bases identical to TRBD2. Looked up from germline, CDR1 is SGHNT and CDR2 is YYREEE (reference sequence). The trim removed 3 bases at V and 0 bases at J, leaving 5 bases unmatched. CDR3 size: 16 residues. The CDR3 DNA is TGTGCCAGCAGCTCCGTAGCGGGGGTAAGCACAGATACGCAGTATTTT. This translates into CASSSVAGVSTDTQYF. Full variable domain (missing parts from reference TRBV5-4 and TRBJ2-3): ETGVTQSPTHLIKTRGQQVTLRCSSQSGHNTVSWYQQALGQGPQFIFQYYREEENGRGNFPPRFSGLQFPNYSSELNVNALELDDSALYLCASSSVAGVSTDTQYFGPGTRLTVL.

This clone was seen more than once but under ten times. The chain couples TRBV29-1 to TRBJ2-2; 10 bases are a match to TRBD2. This CDR3 is built from 14 residues. CDR1 is SQVTM, CDR2 ANQGSEA, per germline. The trim removed 7 bases at V and 6 bases at J, leaving 8 bases unmatched. CDR3 residues: CSAAPAGGPGELFF. The DNA of the CDR3 is TGCAGCGCCGCCCCAGCGGGAGGGCCCGGGGAGCTGTTTTTT.

This clone appeared once. The chain employs TRBV29-1 and TRBJ2-3; weak D call: TRBD1 (6 bases). Between the trimmed V and J ends, which lost 6 bases and 0 bases, there was a span of 16 bases. Germline values: CDR1 SQVTM, CDR2 ANQGSEA. The CDR3 has 15 amino acids. The CDR3 sequence: CSVQWGPKSTDTQYF. The DNA of the CDR3 is TGCAGCGTACAGTGGGGGCCAAAGAGCACAGATACGCAGTATTTT.

The CDR3 spells CSVAGPGGTQYF. As DNA, the CDR3 is TGCAGCGTGGCGGGGCCGGGAGGGACCCAGTACTTC. The chain links TRBV29-1 to TRBJ2-5; the match to TRBD2 covers 7 bases. The germline V gene has CDR1 SQVTM and CDR2 ANQGSEA. The CDR3 extends over 12 amino acids. The J segment lost 7 bases and the V segment lost 6 bases, leaving 8 bases of the junction unmatched.

V and J are TRBV7-2 and TRBJ2-5; perhaps TRBD2 as D (6 bases). Per germline, CDR1 SGHTA and CDR2 FQGNSA. This CDR3 comprises 13 residues. V lost 5 bases and J 12 bases, leaving 19 bases between the germline ends. The CDR3: CASSPGVEGYKYF. The CDR3 coding sequence is TGTGCCAGCAGCCCCGGGGTGGAGGGATATAAGTACTTC.

The rearrangement joins TRBV18 to TRBJ2-7; D call uncertain. Germline V CDR1 and CDR2: KGHSH, LQKENI. This CDR3 spans 13 amino acids. The V end was cut by 6 bases, the J end by 3 bases, with 12 bases between. The CDR3 reads CASSPTELYEQYF. In nucleotides, the CDR3 is TGTGCCAGCTCCCCAACAGAGCTCTACGAGCAGTACTTC.

The V call is TRBV28, the J call TRBJ1-2, with 12 bases matching TRBD1. Germline CDR1 is MDHEN and CDR2 is SYDVKM. CDR3 length equals 16 residues. The trim removed 1 base at V and 5 bases at J, leaving 5 bases unmatched. The CDR3: CASSLSGDRGLYGYTF. In DNA, the CDR3 is TGTGCCAGCAGTTTATCCGGGGACAGGGGGCTTTATGGCTACACCTTC.